This entry lists 30 T cell receptor beta chains sequenced from one sample in a study of blood T cell repertoires in COVID-19. Repertoires were generated with immunoSEQ multiplex PCR, while TCRdb's copy carries only in-frame clones and drops some. The sample has 220,000 or so clones, 85% to 90% seen once; the top ten hold roughly 10%. The specimen was peripheral blood. These receptors all stem from a woman aged 45-65 years with COVID-19, enrolled during active disease.

The chain is built from TRBV10-3 and TRBJ1-1; TRBD1 matches 8 bases. The CDR3 is 13 amino acids. J was trimmed by 5 bases and V by 8 bases; bases with no gene match: 7. Germline loops: CDR1 ENHRY, CDR2 SYGVKD. The CDR3 sequence is CAIGRQGTTEAFF. The CDR3 bases are TGTGCCATCGGACGACAGGGGACGACTGAAGCTTTCTTT.

The V gene is TRBV5-1, the J gene TRBJ2-7; D ambiguous. The CDR3 is 13 residues long. Germline assignment: CDR1 SGHRS and CDR2 YFSETQ. V lost 0 bases and J 3 bases, leaving 7 bases between the germline ends. CDR3 sequence: CASSLALCYEQYV. For the CDR3, the DNA is TGCGCCAGCAGCTTGGCCCTGTGCTACGAGCAGTACGTC.

The chain carries TRBV19 and TRBJ2-3; a weak D match, TRBD1 (6 bases). This CDR3 has 15 residues. Trimming stripped 7 bases from V and 0 bases from J, with 14 bases between. Looked up from germline, CDR1 is LNHDA and CDR2 is SQIVND (reference sequence). This chain's CDR3 is CASKSDRWSTDTQYF. CDR3 DNA: TGTGCCAGTAAAAGTGACAGGTGGAGCACAGATACGCAGTATTTT.

The chain has TRBV7-2 and TRBJ2-1; D may be TRBD2 (7 bases). From germline, CDR1 is SGHTA and CDR2 FQGNSA. The CDR3 spans 15 residues. Trimming stripped 1 base from V and 4 bases from J, with 11 bases between. In DNA form, the CDR3 reads TGTGCCAGCAGCTTAGTGGGGGGGCAATACAATGAGCAGTTCTTC. It is translated as CASSLVGGQYNEQFF.

The V and J genes are TRBV19 and TRBJ1-6, with TRBD1 matching 7 bases. The germline gives CDR1 LNHDA, CDR2 SQIVND (reference sequence). CDR3 length: 17 residues. V shed 7 bases, J shed 7 bases, and the junction held 16 bases outside the gene matches. The CDR3 DNA is TGTGCCAGTATTAACGATTGGATCGACAGGGACAATTCACCCCTCCACTTT. Encoded protein: CASINDWIDRDNSPLHF. Supplemented by reference TRBV19 and TRBJ1-6, the full variable domain reads DGGITQSPKYLFRKEGQNVTLSCEQNLNHDAMYWYRQDPGQGLRLIYYSQIVNDFQKGDIAEGYSVSREKKESFPLTVTSAQKNPTAFYLCASINDWIDRDNSPLHFGNGTRLTVT.

This clone appeared a single time. V usage is TRBV13 and J usage is TRBJ1-2; D ambiguous. This CDR3 has 16 residues. CDR1 is PRHDT, CDR2 FYEKMQ, per germline (reference sequence). Trimming removed 0 bases from V and 1 base from J, with 12 bases in between. The CDR3 DNA follows: TGTGCCAGCAGCTTAGGCGTCGGGGTGGGTAACTATGGCTACACCTTC. Residues: CASSLGVGVGNYGYTF.

This chain connects TRBV7-3 to TRBJ2-6, with 9 bases identical to TRBD1. The CDR3 consists of 16 residues. Per germline, CDR1 SGHTA and CDR2 FQGTGA. With V trimmed by 5 bases and J by 0 bases, 2 bases remained unmatched. As DNA, the CDR3 is TGTGCCAGCAGCCAGACAGGGGGCTCTGGGGCCAACGTCCTGACTTTC. Translation: CASSQTGGSGANVLTF.

The rearrangement uses TRBV7-2 and TRBJ2-7; 13 nucleotides match TRBD2. The CDR3 length is 15 residues. V lost 1 base to trimming and J lost 6 bases; unmatched junction nucleotides: 3. The germline gives CDR1 SGHTA, CDR2 FQGNSA. For the CDR3, the DNA is TGTGCCAGCAGCTTAGAACTAGCGGGGGGGTTCGAGCAGTACTTC. Translated: CASSLELAGGFEQYF.

The chain uses TRBV14 and TRBJ1-2; 10 bases are a match to TRBD1. This CDR3 is 14 amino acids long. The V gene end was trimmed by 4 bases and the J gene end by 8 bases; junction bases not matched to a gene: 7. CDR1 SGHDN and CDR2 FVKESK come from the germline V gene. In DNA form, the CDR3 reads TGTGCCAGCAGCCCCGGGACAGGGGCGGTCGGCTACACCTTC. It translates to CASSPGTGAVGYTF.

The chain joins TRBV5-1 to TRBJ2-1, with TRBD2 identical over 7 bases. V lost 1 base and J lost 0; bases outside the gene matches: 4. Germline CDR1 SGHRS, CDR2 YFSETQ. The length of the CDR3 is 16 residues. The CDR3: CASSLYGGSSYNEQFF. CDR3 DNA: TGCGCCAGCAGCTTGTACGGGGGGAGCTCCTACAATGAGCAGTTCTTC.

V is TRBV28 and J is TRBJ1-1, with 8 bases identical to TRBD1. The junction had 5 bases not matched to a gene; V was cut back by 6 bases and J by 2 bases. This CDR3 is 14 amino acids long. The germline gives CDR1 MDHEN, CDR2 SYDVKM. CDR3 sequence reads: CASRPGQGNTEAFF. The CDR3 DNA reads TGTGCCAGCAGACCCGGACAGGGTAACACTGAAGCTTTCTTT.

The chain couples TRBV5-5 to TRBJ1-5; 7 nucleotides match TRBD1. Germline CDR1 and CDR2: SGHKS and YYEKEE (reference sequence). CDR3 length: 14 amino acids. The V and J ends lost 4 bases and 7 bases, in that order; junction bases with no gene match: 8. DNA for the CDR3: TGTGCCAGCAGCAAATGGACAGGACAACAGCCCCAGCATTTT. Amino acid sequence: CASSKWTGQQPQHF.

The V and J genes are TRBV19 and TRBJ2-1, with no clear D. CDR3 size: 15 residues. Germline CDR1 is LNHDA and CDR2 is SQIVND (reference sequence). The V gene lost 4 bases and the J gene lost 0 bases, with 10 bases spanning the gap. CDR3 sequence reads: CASSTSRSSYNEQFF. CDR3 in DNA: TGTGCCAGTAGTACTTCTAGGAGCTCCTACAATGAGCAGTTCTTC.

V gene TRBV5-1 combines with J gene TRBJ1-1, with D uncertain. Germline CDR1 and CDR2: SGHRS and YFSETQ. The V end was cut by 0 bases, the J end by 2 bases, with 8 bases between. CDR3 length equals 14 residues. CDR3 DNA: TGCGCCAGCAGCTTGGCGCAGATCAACACTGAAGCTTTCTTT. Its protein is CASSLAQINTEAFF.

V usage is TRBV7-2 and J usage is TRBJ1-2, with D perhaps matching TRBD1 (6 bases). V gave up 1 base and J gave up 4 bases, with 16 bases separating them. The CDR3 sequence is 16 residues long. Germline CDR1 is SGHTA and CDR2 is FQGNSA. CDR3 loop: CASSLGAFGQIYGYTF. CDR3 nucleotides: TGTGCCAGCAGCTTAGGAGCCTTCGGACAGATCTATGGCTACACCTTC.

The CDR3 region has the DNA TGCAGCGTTGCCAGCGGACAGATGGAGACCCAGTACTTC. As protein: CSVASGQMETQYF. The rearrangement joins TRBV29-1 to TRBJ2-5; possible D gene TRBD1, 6 bases. The CDR3 runs 13 residues. V was cut by 4 bases and J by 5 bases, with 14 bases left in between. The V gene's germline CDR1 is SQVTM and CDR2 ANQGSEA.

V usage is TRBV30 and J usage is TRBJ1-3, with 8 nucleotides matching TRBD1. The CDR3 has 13 amino acids. V lost 4 bases to trimming and J lost 10 bases; unmatched junction nucleotides: 9. Germline CDR1 and CDR2: GTSNPN and SVGIG (reference sequence). For the CDR3, the DNA is TGTGCCTGGACCCGGACAGGGCGTGGGACCATATATTTT. This encodes CAWTRTGRGTIYF.

The genes are TRBV9 and TRBJ1-2; D unresolved. The V end lost 0 bases, the J end lost 1 base, and 4 bases lay between the germline ends. Germline V lookup: CDR1 SGDLS, CDR2 YYNGEE. The CDR3 is 13 residues long. CDR3 sequence reads: CASSVAVNYGYTF. The DNA of the CDR3 is TGTGCCAGCAGCGTAGCAGTTAACTATGGCTACACCTTC.

This clone was observed a single time. The chain employs TRBV24-1 and TRBJ2-5; tentative D call: TRBD1 (6 bases). CDR3 length: 17 amino acids. The germline CDR1 and CDR2 sequences are KGHDR and SFDVKD. With 4 bases removed from V and 2 bases from J, the gap between germline ends came to 19 bases. Written as DNA, the CDR3 is TGTGCCACCAGTGACTATAAGGACAGTAAGTTTCAAGAGACCCAGTACTTC. This translates into CATSDYKDSKFQETQYF.

The chain combines TRBV27 with TRBJ1-6; the D is unclear. The CDR3 covers 14 residues. The germline CDR1 and CDR2 sequences are MNHEY and SMNVEV (reference sequence). Deletions cut 3 bases from V and 7 bases from J, with 10 bases between. The CDR3 sequence is CASSFPSENSPLHF. The CDR3 DNA reads as TGTGCCAGCAGTTTCCCGTCCGAGAATTCACCCCTCCACTTT.

The genes are TRBV6-2 or TRBV6-3 and TRBJ1-2; 11 bases map to TRBD1. From germline, CDR1 is MNHEY and CDR2 SVGEGT. The length of the CDR3 is 15 residues. V lost 5 bases and J lost 6; bases outside the gene matches: 8. The CDR3 protein is CASSTARTGGDGYTF. CDR3 nucleotide sequence: TGTGCCAGCAGTACCGCTCGGACAGGGGGCGATGGCTACACCTTC.

This rearrangement joins TRBV27 to TRBJ2-1; 11 nucleotides match TRBD2. V was pared by 6 bases and J by 4 bases, with 8 bases of the junction left unmatched. Germline loops: CDR1 MNHEY, CDR2 SMNVEV (reference sequence). CDR3 length: 16 amino acids. In DNA form, the CDR3 reads TGTGCCAGCAGGCCCCTCGGGACTAGCGGTTACAATGAGCAGTTCTTC. It encodes CASRPLGTSGYNEQFF.

The CDR3 sequence: CASSPHELPRHNSPLHF. The CDR3 DNA reads TGTGCCAGCAGCCCTCACGAGTTACCGAGGCATAATTCACCCCTCCACTTT. V gene TRBV9 combines with J gene TRBJ1-6; D unresolved. V was shortened by 4 bases and J by 5 bases, with 19 bases between the two germline ends. Germline V lookup: CDR1 SGDLS, CDR2 YYNGEE. There are 17 residues in the CDR3.

This chain links TRBV6-6 with TRBJ2-1; the D gene is possibly TRBD2 (6 bases). Per the germline V gene, CDR1 is MNHNY and CDR2 is SVGAGI (reference sequence). CDR3 length: 14 amino acids. Deletions cut 11 bases from V and 4 bases from J, with 18 bases between. This CDR3 is CAAARGTRYNEQFF. CDR3 nucleotides: TGTGCCGCAGCACGGGGGACTCGGTACAATGAGCAGTTCTTC.

This chain connects TRBV11-2 to TRBJ2-3; 9 positions match TRBD2. Germline-derived CDR1 and CDR2 are SGHAT and FQNNGV. This CDR3 has 17 amino acids. The V and J ends lost 0 bases and 3 bases, in that order; junction bases with no gene match: 7. CDR3 bases: TGTGCCAGCAGCTTAGACGGGGCGGGGGGGCCAACAGATACGCAGTATTTT. It codes for CASSLDGAGGPTDTQYF.

V usage is TRBV2 and J usage is TRBJ2-3, with D possibly TRBD2 on 6 matching bases. This CDR3 region has 15 residues. From germline, CDR1 is SNHLY and CDR2 FYNNEI. Trimming took off 2 bases at V and 5 bases at J, with 14 bases between the two ends. The CDR3 loop reads CASSELGLGGDTQYF. In nucleotides, the CDR3 is TGTGCCAGCAGTGAATTGGGACTGGGAGGAGATACGCAGTATTTT.

The chain has TRBV3-1 (or the pseudogene TRBV3-2) and TRBJ1-5, with D uncertain. The CDR3 sequence is 15 residues long. Germline lookup yields CDR1 LGHDT and CDR2 YNNKEL (reference sequence). V dropped 3 bases and J dropped 0 bases, with 9 bases sitting between them. The CDR3 bases are TGTGCCAGCAGCCAGGGCCAATCTAGCAATCAGCCCCAGCATTTT. This encodes CASSQGQSSNQPQHF.

This chain uses TRBV7-8 with TRBJ1-4, with 8 bases that match TRBD1. The germline CDR1 and CDR2 sequences are SGHVS and FQNEAQ. With 0 bases clipped from V and 5 bases from J, the junction kept 2 bases outside the gene matches. This CDR3 comprises 15 residues. CDR3 coding DNA: TGTGCCAGCAGCTTAGCGTGGACAGGGAATGAAAAACTGTTTTTT. As protein: CASSLAWTGNEKLFF.

The rearrangement uses TRBV24-1 and TRBJ2-5; D ambiguous. The germline V and J ends were trimmed by 1 base and 0 bases, with 2 bases remaining between them. Germline V gene data show CDR1 as KGHDR and CDR2 as SFDVKD. There are 13 residues in the CDR3. The DNA for the CDR3 is TGTGCCACCAGTGATTTCTACCAAGAGACCCAGTACTTC. Protein sequence: CATSDFYQETQYF.

The J gene is TRBJ2-1, the V gene TRBV10-2; 7 bases line up with TRBD2. V gave up 6 bases and J gave up 14 bases; unmatched junction bases: 13. CDR1 is WSHSY, CDR2 SAAADI, per germline. The length of the CDR3 is 13 residues. In DNA, the CDR3 is TGCGCCAGCAGCCAGCGGGGCCTAACCCCAGAGTTCTTC. It specifies CASSQRGLTPEFF.